What follows are 20 T cell receptor beta chains derived from one specimen sequenced in a study of OX40 agonist ivuxolimab in advanced cancers. Assay used: immunoSEQ multiplex PCR; TCRdb lists only in-frame clones, some missing. The data hold 20,000 to 25,000 clones, with around 79% observed a single time. The material was CD4+ or CD8+ T cells sorted from blood, obtained in a trial of the OX40 agonist ivuxolimab. These receptors all come from an adult with an advanced solid tumor such as melanoma, head and neck, liver or kidney cancer.

The chain is built from TRBV9 and TRBJ2-1, with D perhaps matching TRBD2 (7 bases). The CDR3 totals 15 residues. The V and J ends lost 0 bases and 2 bases respectively, with 9 bases between them. Germline CDR1 and CDR2: SGDLS and YYNGEE. The CDR3 DNA sequence: TGTGCCAGCAGCGTAGGCGGGGGCCCCTACAATGAGCAGTTCTTC. Its protein product is CASSVGGGPYNEQFF.

This rearrangement joins TRBV2 to TRBJ1-1; perhaps TRBD1 as D (5 bases). There are 16 residues in the CDR3. Germline assignment: CDR1 SNHLY and CDR2 FYNNEI. Trimming took off 0 bases at V and 10 bases at J, with 21 bases between the two ends. CDR3 protein: CASSEATHPEGRVAFF. The CDR3 DNA reads as TGTGCCAGCAGTGAAGCGACCCACCCAGAGGGGCGCGTAGCTTTCTTT. Using reference TRBV2 and TRBJ1-1 for the parts outside the CDR3, the full variable domain is EPEVTQTPSHQVTQMGQEVILRCVPISNHLYFYWYRQILGQKVEFLVSFYNNEISEKSEIFDDQFSVERPDGSNFTLKIRSTKLEDSAMYFCASSEATHPEGRVAFFGQGTRLTVV.

The chain couples TRBV10-3 to TRBJ2-7; D not certain. Germline-derived CDR1 and CDR2 are ENHRY and SYGVKD. Trimming removed 0 bases at V and 4 bases at J, with 7 bases between. The CDR3 runs 13 residues. CDR3 in DNA: TGTGCCATCAGTGAGTCGATGGGGTACGAGCAGTACTTC. Encoded protein: CAISESMGYEQYF.

The gene calls are TRBV5-5 and TRBJ1-1; D is unclear. Germline V gene sequence: CDR1 SGHKS, CDR2 YYEKEE (reference sequence). The CDR3 has 13 amino acids. V was clipped by 0 bases and J by 4 bases, with 7 bases between them. In DNA form, the CDR3 reads TGTGCCAGCAGCTTGGCTGTAGGCACTGAAGCTTTCTTT. Protein product: CASSLAVGTEAFF.

The rearrangement links TRBV11-2 to TRBJ1-1; D call uncertain. Germline lookup yields CDR1 SGHAT and CDR2 FQNNGV. V lost 0 bases and J 0 bases, leaving 5 bases between the germline ends. CDR3 size: 14 residues. CDR3 protein: CASSLDGVNTEAFF. The CDR3 DNA is TGTGCCAGCAGCTTAGATGGAGTGAACACTGAAGCTTTCTTT.

This sequence joins TRBV28 and TRBJ1-2, with D hard to call. The CDR3 consists of 17 residues. The germline V gene encodes CDR1 MDHEN and CDR2 SYDVKM. V gave up 5 bases and J gave up 1 base, with 20 bases separating them. For the CDR3, the DNA is TGTGCCAGCAGTAGTATAGATTCCTTGCGCTATAACTATGGCTACACCTTC. It translates to CASSSIDSLRYNYGYTF.

The chain employs TRBV29-1 and TRBJ2-7, with D uncertain. The CDR3 consists of 12 residues. Trimming left V 4 bases short and J 2 bases short, with 9 bases between. The germline gives CDR1 SQVTM, CDR2 ANQGSEA. CDR3 in DNA: TGCAGCGTTGTCCTGGCGACCTACGAGCAGTACTTC. This sequence encodes CSVVLATYEQYF.

The chain uses TRBV5-1 and TRBJ1-2, with D perhaps TRBD1 (5 bases). From germline, CDR1 is SGHRS and CDR2 YFSETQ. Between the trimmed V and J ends, which lost 0 bases and 4 bases, there was a span of 16 bases. The CDR3 has 16 residues. In nucleotides, the CDR3 is TGCGCCAGCAGCTTGGGGGGCGACGGTGGTGGCTATGGCTACACCTTC. Its protein product is CASSLGGDGGGYGYTF.

This clone was seen just once. The rearrangement joins TRBV7-5 to TRBJ2-3; the table's D gene call, TRBD2, was not cross checked with the DNA. TRBV7-5 is a listed pseudogene. The CDR3 is 14 amino acids. In DNA, the CDR3 is TGTGTCAGAAAGGAGCGGGAGCTCACAGATACGCAGTATTTT. It encodes CVRKERELTDTQYF.

The chain recombines TRBV6-5 with TRBJ2-2; 7 bases agree with TRBD1. This CDR3 has 14 amino acids. With 5 bases clipped from V and 4 bases from J, the junction kept 4 bases outside the gene matches. Germline V gene data show CDR1 as MNHEY and CDR2 as SVGAGI. The CDR3 sequence: CASSRDSLTGELFF. The CDR3 coding sequence is TGTGCCAGCAGTAGGGACAGTCTCACCGGGGAGCTGTTTTTT.

This clone was counted a few times. The rearrangement joins TRBV12-5 to TRBJ1-1; 9 bases fit TRBD1. Germline assignment: CDR1 LGHNT and CDR2 FRNRAP. The CDR3 loop spans 17 amino acids. Trimming at V came to 5 bases and at J to 0 bases, leaving 10 bases not matched to a gene. CDR3 sequence: CASGPGTGIVVNTEAFF. CDR3 coding DNA: TGTGCTAGTGGTCCGGGGACAGGGATTGTAGTGAACACTGAAGCTTTCTTT.

This chain uses TRBV5-1 with TRBJ1-2; maybe TRBD1 (5 bases). Per the germline V gene, CDR1 is SGHRS and CDR2 is YFSETQ. The CDR3 is 14 residues long. V was cut by 0 bases and J by 7 bases, with 13 bases left in between. This CDR3 reads CASSLEPGRGGYTF. For the CDR3, the DNA is TGCGCCAGCAGCTTGGAGCCAGGGAGGGGTGGCTACACCTTC.

The V call is TRBV7-9, the J call TRBJ1-6; perhaps TRBD1 as D (5 bases). This CDR3 is built from 18 residues. The ends were cut back, 7 bases at V and 4 bases at J, with 23 bases in the middle. In germline, CDR1 is SEHNR, CDR2 FQNEAQ (reference sequence). CDR3 residues: CASTIGAGRINYNSPLHF. In DNA form, the CDR3 reads TGTGCCAGCACTATAGGGGCCGGACGGATTAATTATAATTCACCCCTCCACTTT.

Here the CDR3 reads CASSSGGGAVGTDTQYF. The CDR3, as DNA: TGCGCCAGCAGCTCCGGCGGGGGGGCGGTCGGCACAGATACGCAGTATTTT. The chain is built from TRBV5-1 and TRBJ2-3, with 9 bases aligning to TRBD2. This CDR3 spans 17 amino acids. The trim removed 3 bases at V and 1 base at J, leaving 9 bases unmatched. Germline CDR1 reads SGHRS; CDR2 reads YFSETQ.

This sequence joins TRBV9 and TRBJ1-2; D remains ambiguous. V was trimmed by 0 bases and J by 8 bases, leaving 17 bases between them. This CDR3 has 15 residues. Germline V gene lookup returns CDR1 SGDLS and CDR2 YYNGEE. The CDR3 spells CASSVDGAGQGGYTF. CDR3 in DNA: TGTGCCAGCAGCGTAGACGGAGCAGGCCAAGGGGGCTACACCTTC.

The genes are TRBV18 and TRBJ1-4; no clear D gene. The CDR3 consists of 13 residues. V dropped 6 bases and J dropped 4 bases, with 9 bases sitting between them. CDR1 is KGHSH, CDR2 LQKENI, per germline. The CDR3, as DNA: TGTGCCAGCTCCCTCGTGAGTAATGAAAAACTGTTTTTT. It is translated as CASSLVSNEKLFF. The variable domain in full, with the rest retrieved from reference TRBV18 and TRBJ1-4, is NAGVMQNPRHLVRRRGQEARLRCSPMKGHSHVYWYRQLPEEGLKFMVYLQKENIIDESGMPKERFSAEFPKEGPSILRIQQVVRGDSAAYFCASSLVSNEKLFFGSGTQLSVL.

This chain connects TRBV19 to TRBJ1-5, with a weak D call TRBD1 (6 bases). Trimming cost V 5 bases and J 1 base, with 18 bases left between them. This CDR3 has 17 amino acids. Germline lookup yields CDR1 LNHDA and CDR2 SQIVND (reference sequence). The CDR3 sequence is CASSRNPTGVSNQPQHF. The CDR3 DNA follows: TGTGCCAGTAGTCGGAACCCGACAGGAGTCAGCAATCAGCCCCAGCATTTT.

The chain employs TRBV7-8 and TRBJ2-7, with TRBD1 matching 8 bases. The V gene end was trimmed by 2 bases and the J gene end by 5 bases; junction bases not matched to a gene: 8. Germline V lookup: CDR1 SGHVS, CDR2 FQNEAQ. This CDR3 has 15 amino acids. CDR3 DNA sequence: TGTGCCAGCAGCTTACAGGGGGCGCTTTCTCACGAGCAGTACTTC. Translation gives CASSLQGALSHEQYF. Full variable domain (remainder filled in from reference TRBV7-8 and TRBJ2-7): GAGVSQSPRYKVAKRGQDVALRCDPISGHVSLFWYQQALGQGPEFLTYFQNEAQLDKSGLPSDRFFAERPEGSVSTLKIQRTQQEDSAVYLCASSLQGALSHEQYFGPGTRLTVT.

The chain couples TRBV10-3 to TRBJ1-5, with TRBD1 as a possible D gene (6 bases). CDR1 ENHRY and CDR2 SYGVKD come from the germline V gene. This CDR3 spans 14 amino acids. Deletions cut 4 bases from V and 8 bases from J, with 15 bases between. The CDR3 DNA sequence: TGTGCCATCAGTGCCGGACAGCCTTACGAGCCCCAGCATTTT. Translation: CAISAGQPYEPQHF.

The V and J genes are TRBV5-8 and TRBJ1-5; the D is unclear. Trimming pared 4 bases from V and 7 bases from J, leaving 18 bases between. The CDR3 runs to 15 residues. Germline CDR1 SGHTS, CDR2 YDEGEE. CDR3 nucleotides: TGTGCCAGCAGCCCGGGTTGGGCGGGAAACCAGCCCCAGCATTTT. It yields the protein CASSPGWAGNQPQHF.